This TCR beta chain comes out of a study of PD-1 blockade in mismatch repair-deficient tumors. Overall study context: All were previously treated, progressing patients with eleven to twelve mismatch repair-deficient cancer types.

Germline CDR1 and CDR2: SGHVS and FQNEAQ. Between the trimmed V and J ends, which lost 5 bases and 5 bases, there was a span of 15 bases. The CDR3 has 15 amino acids. Study findings and constraints: After pembrolizumab, tumor-resident clones rose rapidly, then generally contracted before radiologic responses.

TCRdb's copy holds only in-frame clones and misses some; the assay was immunoSEQ multiplex PCR. The sample carries 120,000 or so clones, roughly 90% recorded once. This clone has a handful of counts. Antigen specificity is unknown. PCR or immunohistochemistry showed mismatch repair deficiency in every enrolled patient. The TCR-sequenced patients were three responders to pembrolizumab. This TCR came from an adult with mismatch repair-deficient cancer. The material was peripheral blood, obtained just over 70 weeks after starting pembrolizumab. This chain connects TRBV7-8 to TRBJ2-2; TRBD2 is a possible D gene (5 bases). The CDR3 DNA sequence: TGTGCCAGCAGCAAAACGGGAAATCCTACCGGGGAGCTGTTTTTT. Translating gives CASSKTGNPTGELFF.